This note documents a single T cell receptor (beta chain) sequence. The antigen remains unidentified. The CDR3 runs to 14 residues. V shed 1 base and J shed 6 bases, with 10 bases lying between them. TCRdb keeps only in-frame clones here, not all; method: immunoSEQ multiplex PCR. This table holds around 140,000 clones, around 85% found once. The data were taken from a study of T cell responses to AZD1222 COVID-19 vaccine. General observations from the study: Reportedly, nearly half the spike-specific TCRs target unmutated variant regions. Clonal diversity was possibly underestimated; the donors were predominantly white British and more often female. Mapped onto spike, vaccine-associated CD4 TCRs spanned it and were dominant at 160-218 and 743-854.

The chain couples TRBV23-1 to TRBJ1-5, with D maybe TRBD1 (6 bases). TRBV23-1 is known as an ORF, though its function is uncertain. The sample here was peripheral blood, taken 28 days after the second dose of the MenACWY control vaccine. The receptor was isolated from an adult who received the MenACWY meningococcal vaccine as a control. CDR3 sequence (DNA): TGCGCCAGCAGTCAATGTACAGGGAGTCAGCCCCAGCATTTT. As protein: CASSQCTGSQPQHF.